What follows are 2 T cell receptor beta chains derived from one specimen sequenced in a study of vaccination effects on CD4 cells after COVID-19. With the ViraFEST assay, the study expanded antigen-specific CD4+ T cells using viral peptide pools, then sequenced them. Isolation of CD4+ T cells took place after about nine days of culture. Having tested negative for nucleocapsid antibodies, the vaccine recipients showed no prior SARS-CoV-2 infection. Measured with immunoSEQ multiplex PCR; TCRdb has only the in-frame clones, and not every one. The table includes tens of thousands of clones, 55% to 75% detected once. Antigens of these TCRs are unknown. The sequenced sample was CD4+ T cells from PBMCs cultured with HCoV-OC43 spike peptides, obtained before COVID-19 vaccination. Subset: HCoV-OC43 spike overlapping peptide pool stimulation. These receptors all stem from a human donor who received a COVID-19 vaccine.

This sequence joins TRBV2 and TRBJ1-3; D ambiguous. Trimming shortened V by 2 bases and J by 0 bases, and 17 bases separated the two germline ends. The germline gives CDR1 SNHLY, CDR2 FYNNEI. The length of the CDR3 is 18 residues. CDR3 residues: CASSEFRQEIISGNTIYF. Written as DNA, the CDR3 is TGTGCCAGCAGTGAATTTCGGCAGGAGATCATCTCTGGAAACACCATATATTTT.

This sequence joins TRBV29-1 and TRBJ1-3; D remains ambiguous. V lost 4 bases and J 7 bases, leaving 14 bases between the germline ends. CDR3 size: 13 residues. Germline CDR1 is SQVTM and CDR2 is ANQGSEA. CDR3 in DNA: TGCAGCGTTGTGTCCCCTGACACGAACACCATATATTTT. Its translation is CSVVSPDTNTIYF.